This T cell receptor (beta chain) was sequenced for a study of metastatic and nonmetastatic thyroid tumors. Overall study: The authors compared repertoires across blood and tumor or nodule tissue from malignant and benign thyroid patients.

Nobody among the patients had been given any treatment before thyroid surgery. The CDR3 covers 17 residues. Between the trimmed V and J ends, which lost 0 bases and 1 base, there was a span of 17 bases. Per the germline V gene, CDR1 is SGHDT and CDR2 is YYEEEE. Study findings and constraints: In blood and tumor, TCR beta diversity was reportedly significantly higher in malignant thyroid tumors than in benign nodules.

This clone was seen a handful of times. Antigen unknown. In the original analysis: Variation in CDR3 across clinicopathological groups served as the basis for constructing a distant-metastasis classifier in papillary thyroid cancer. Via MiXCR, TCRdb re-called the PCR reads. The V and J calls reflect TCRdb's pipeline rather than the authors' work. This sample has around 37,000 clones, with roughly a quarter found just once. The sequenced sample consisted of blood. This clonotype was obtained from a female donor with papillary thyroid cancer or a benign thyroid nodule (not recorded which). Some clones in this sample may be carry-over from other donors' samples. The chain joins TRBV5-6 to TRBJ2-7; D remains unclear. CDR3 region: CASSLALTWCESYEQYF. The CDR3 DNA reads TGTGCCAGCAGCTTGGCCCTGACATGGTGCGAGTCCTACGAGCAGTACTTC.